The 17 T cell receptor beta chains presented below share a single source sample, sequenced in a study of neurological immune-mediated disorders. Using its own MiXCR run on the 5' RACE reads, TCRdb lists one record per CDR3 protein. This table has tens of thousands of distinct CDR3 sequences, 17% appearing once. The specimen was PBMCs. The receptors were gathered from a woman aged 40 to 50 in good health.

This clonotype came up many times. This sequence joins TRBV5-1 and TRBJ2-3; the D gene is possibly TRBD2 (6 bases). Trimming cost V 0 bases and J 1 base, with 6 bases left between them. The CDR3 spans 14 residues. Germline-derived CDR1 and CDR2 are SGHRS and YFSETQ. CDR3 in amino acids: CASSLASGTDTQYF. The CDR3 nucleotides are TGCGCCAGCAGCTTGGCTAGCGGCACAGATACGCAGTATTTT.

The chain recombines TRBV12-3 or TRBV12-4 with TRBJ2-5; weak D call: TRBD1 (6 bases). V gave up 7 bases and J gave up 5 bases, with 14 bases separating them. This CDR3 spans 13 amino acids. The CDR3 protein is CASTQRGYETQYF. CDR3 nucleotide sequence: TGTGCCAGCACCCAGAGGGGGTATGAGACCCAGTACTTC.

This clonotype was picked up many times. The chain employs TRBV6-5 and TRBJ2-1, with D tentatively TRBD2 (6 bases). Trimming cost V 2 bases and J 2 bases, with 16 bases left between them. This CDR3 comprises 17 residues. The germline CDR1 and CDR2 sequences are MNHEY and SVGAGI. The CDR3 DNA sequence: TGTGCCAGCAGTTACGAGGCTCTAGCGCGTCCCTACAATGAGCAGTTCTTC. Protein product: CASSYEALARPYNEQFF.

This clonotype was seen ten or more times. V is TRBV20-1 and J is TRBJ1-5; perhaps TRBD1 as D (5 bases). Trimming removed 1 base from V and 1 base from J, with 17 bases in between. The CDR3 contains 17 residues. CDR1 is DFQATT, CDR2 SNEGSKA, per germline (reference sequence). The CDR3: CSARAFDGGVSNQPQHF. The DNA for the CDR3 is TGCAGTGCTAGAGCCTTTGACGGGGGGGTGAGCAATCAGCCCCAGCATTTT.

This clonotype was recorded at least ten times. V gene TRBV4-3 combines with J gene TRBJ2-5; D is unclear. The CDR3 contains 13 residues. Germline CDR1 and CDR2: LGHNA and YSLEER. Trimming took off 3 bases at V and 4 bases at J, with 9 bases between the two ends. Here the CDR3 DNA reads TGCGCCAGCAGCCACAATAACGGAGAGACCCAGTACTTC. It translates to CASSHNNGETQYF.

This clonotype turned up a few times. The rearrangement joins TRBV9 to TRBJ1-1; 8 bases agree with TRBD1. Germline-derived CDR1 and CDR2 are SGDLS and YYNGEE. The trim removed 2 bases at V and 5 bases at J, leaving 5 bases unmatched. CDR3 length: 14 amino acids. The CDR3 DNA follows: TGTGCCAGCAGCGTGGCACAGGGGGGGACTGAAGCTTTCTTT. Its translation is CASSVAQGGTEAFF. The complete variable domain, with remaining parts taken from reference TRBV9 and TRBJ1-1, reads DSGVTQTPKHLITATGQRVTLRCSPRSGDLSVYWYQQSLDQGLQFLIQYYNGEERAKGNILERFSAQQFPDLHSELNLSSLELGDSALYFCASSVAQGGTEAFFGQGTRLTVV.

The table lists this clonotype with many counts. The V call is TRBV27, the J call TRBJ1-5, with 9 positions matching TRBD1. V shed 3 bases, J shed 1 base, and the junction held 1 base outside the gene matches. The germline V gene encodes CDR1 MNHEY and CDR2 SMNVEV (reference sequence). The CDR3 has 15 amino acids. CDR3: CASSLGQGSNQPQHF. CDR3 in DNA: TGTGCCAGCAGTTTGGGACAGGGAAGCAATCAGCCCCAGCATTTT.

The rearrangement uses TRBV10-1 and TRBJ2-1, with D perhaps TRBD2 (6 bases). The CDR3 totals 13 residues. CDR1 and CDR2 (germline): WNHNN, SYGVQD (reference sequence). V was cut by 3 bases and J by 5 bases, with 8 bases left in between. CDR3 loop: CASSEVADNEQFF. DNA for the CDR3: TGCGCCAGCAGTGAAGTAGCGGACAATGAGCAGTTCTTC.

This clonotype showed up just once. The rearrangement joins TRBV10-2 to TRBJ2-3; D gene ambiguous. V was shortened by 3 bases and J by 3 bases, with 13 bases between the two germline ends. This CDR3 spans 15 amino acids. Germline-derived CDR1 and CDR2 are WSHSY and SAAADI. DNA of the CDR3: TGCGCCAGCAGTGACCGCCAAGGGAAGACAGATACGCAGTATTTT. This sequence encodes CASSDRQGKTDTQYF.

This clonotype was seen at least ten times. The chain links TRBV27 to TRBJ2-1; 16 bases match TRBD2. The J segment lost 0 bases and the V segment lost 9 bases, leaving 11 bases of the junction unmatched. Germline CDR1 MNHEY, CDR2 SMNVEV (reference sequence). This CDR3 comprises 19 residues. DNA of the CDR3: TGTGCCAGTCCTAGGGGGACTAGCGGGGGGGCAAGCTCCTACAATGAGCAGTTCTTC. Amino acids: CASPRGTSGGASSYNEQFF.

In the case of this clonotype: As the CDR3 is not closed by the conserved phenylalanine or tryptophan, this likely results from a read error. The DNA is left out, because the CDR3 cannot be placed on it with certainty; the CDR3 is given as TCRdb lists it. CDR3 in amino acids: CASSLVSVYGYTL. J is TRBJ1-2 and V is TRBV5-5. CDR1 SGHKS and CDR2 YYEKEE come from the germline V gene (reference sequence). The CDR3 contains 13 residues when both ends are counted.

The chain links TRBV3-1 to TRBJ2-5, with 7 bases fitting TRBD2. The CDR3 is 15 amino acids. The germline V gene encodes CDR1 LGHDT and CDR2 YNNKEL (reference sequence). With V trimmed by 4 bases and J by 5 bases, 10 bases remained unmatched. In DNA, the CDR3 is TGTGCCAGCAGCCCCCAGCGGGGATGGGGGGAGACCCAGTACTTC. Its translation: CASSPQRGWGETQYF.

The sample holds many counts of this clonotype. This chain links TRBV25-1 with TRBJ1-2, with D possibly being TRBD1 (6 bases). Trimming cost V 7 bases and J 10 bases, with 16 bases left between them. Germline loops: CDR1 MGHDK, CDR2 SYGVNS. This CDR3 contains 12 residues. The CDR3 DNA follows: TGTGCCAGCACCGGGTCAGGGGAGGCCTACACCTTC. It specifies CASTGSGEAYTF.

In the case of this clonotype: One base away lies a much larger clone, so this may be a sequencing read error. The chain uses TRBV12-3 or TRBV12-4 and TRBJ2-5; possibly TRBD2 for D (5 bases). V lost 5 bases and J lost 5, with 18 bases in between. The length of the CDR3 is 15 residues. The DNA for the CDR3 is TGTGCCAGCAGTCCGTCGGGGATTTCCGGGGAGACCCAGTACTTC. Translating it yields CASSPSGISGETQYF.

This clonotype showed up many times. The V and J genes are TRBV18 and TRBJ2-3, with 13 bases matching TRBD2. Germline assignment: CDR1 KGHSH and CDR2 LQKENI. V trimming: 3 bases; J trimming: 4 bases; junction bases outside the gene matches: 1. The CDR3 loop spans 15 amino acids. The CDR3 sequence is CASSPGLAGPDTQYF. CDR3 coding DNA: TGTGCCAGCTCACCGGGACTAGCGGGGCCAGATACGCAGTATTTT.

This clonotype was detected ten times or more. The V gene is TRBV5-6, the J gene TRBJ1-2, with no clear D. V was trimmed by 4 bases and J by 3 bases, leaving 13 bases between them. The CDR3 is 14 amino acids. Germline lookup yields CDR1 SGHDT and CDR2 YYEEEE. This chain's CDR3 is CASSALQVHYGYTF. CDR3 DNA: TGTGCCAGCAGCGCGCTTCAGGTCCACTATGGCTACACCTTC.

To note about this clonotype: This CDR3 is missing its conserved last phenylalanine or tryptophan, likely due to a read error. This chain links TRBV7-3 with TRBJ2-3; D unresolved. Trimming pared 1 base from V and 6 bases from J, leaving 14 bases between. The germline V gene has CDR1 SGHTA and CDR2 FQGTGA. The CDR3 sequence is 15 residues long. The CDR3 coding sequence is TGTGCCAGCAGCTTAATGCCGGTGGACGGTGATACGCAGTATTCT. It encodes CASSLMPVDGDTQYS.